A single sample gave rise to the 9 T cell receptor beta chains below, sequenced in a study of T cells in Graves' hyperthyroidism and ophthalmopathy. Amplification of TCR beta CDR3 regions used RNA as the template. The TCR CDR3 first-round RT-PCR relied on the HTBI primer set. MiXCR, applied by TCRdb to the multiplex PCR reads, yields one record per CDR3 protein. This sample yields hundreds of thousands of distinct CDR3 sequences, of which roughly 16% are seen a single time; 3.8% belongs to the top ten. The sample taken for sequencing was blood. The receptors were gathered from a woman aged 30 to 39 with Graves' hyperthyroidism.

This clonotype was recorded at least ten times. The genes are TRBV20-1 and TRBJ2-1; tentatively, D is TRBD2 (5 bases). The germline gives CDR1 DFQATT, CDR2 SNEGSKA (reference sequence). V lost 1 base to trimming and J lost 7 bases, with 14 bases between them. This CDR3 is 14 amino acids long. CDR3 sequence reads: CSARGPGNWNEQFF. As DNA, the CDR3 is TGCAGTGCTAGAGGCCCGGGAAATTGGAATGAGCAGTTCTTC.

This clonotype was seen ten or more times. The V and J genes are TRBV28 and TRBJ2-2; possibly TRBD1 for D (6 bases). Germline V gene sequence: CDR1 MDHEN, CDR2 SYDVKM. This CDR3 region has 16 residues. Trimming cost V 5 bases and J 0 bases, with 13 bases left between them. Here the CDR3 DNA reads TGTGCCAGCAGTCCACCGGGACACACGAACACCGGGGAGCTGTTTTTT. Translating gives CASSPPGHTNTGELFF.

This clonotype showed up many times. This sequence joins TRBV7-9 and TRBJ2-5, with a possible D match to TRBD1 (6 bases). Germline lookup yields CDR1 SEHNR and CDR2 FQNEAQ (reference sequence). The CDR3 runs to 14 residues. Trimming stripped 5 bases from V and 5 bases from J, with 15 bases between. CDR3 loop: CASSPKGTPETQYF. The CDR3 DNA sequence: TGTGCCAGCAGCCCAAAGGGGACACCGGAGACCCAGTACTTC.

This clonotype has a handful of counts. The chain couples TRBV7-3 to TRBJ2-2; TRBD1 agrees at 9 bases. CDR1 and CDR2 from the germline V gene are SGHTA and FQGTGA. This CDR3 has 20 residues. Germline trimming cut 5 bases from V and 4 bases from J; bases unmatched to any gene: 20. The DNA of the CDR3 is TGTGCCAGCAGCCGACTCCACCTCGGGACAGGGTATACGAGCACCGGGGAGCTGTTTTTT. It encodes CASSRLHLGTGYTSTGELFF.

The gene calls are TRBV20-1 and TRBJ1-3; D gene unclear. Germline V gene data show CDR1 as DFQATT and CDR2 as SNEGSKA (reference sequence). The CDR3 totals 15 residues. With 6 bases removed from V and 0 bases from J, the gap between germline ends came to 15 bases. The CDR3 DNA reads TGCAGTGCGCAACAAGGACGGTTCTCTGGAAACACCATATATTTT. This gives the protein CSAQQGRFSGNTIYF.

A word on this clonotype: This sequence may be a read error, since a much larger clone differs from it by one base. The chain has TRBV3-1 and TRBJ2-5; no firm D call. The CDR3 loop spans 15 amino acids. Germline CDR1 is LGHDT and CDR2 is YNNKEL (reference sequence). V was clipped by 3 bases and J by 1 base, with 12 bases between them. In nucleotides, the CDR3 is TGTGCCAGCAGCCATCGCGGTAACATCCAAGAGACCCAGTACTTC. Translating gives CASSHRGNIQETQYF.

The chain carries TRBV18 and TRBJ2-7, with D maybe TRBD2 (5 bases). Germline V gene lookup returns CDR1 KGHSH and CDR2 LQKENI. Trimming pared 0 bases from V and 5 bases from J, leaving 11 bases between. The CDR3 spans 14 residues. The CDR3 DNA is TGTGCCAGCTCACCACCATCGGACTTTCACGAGCAGTACTTC. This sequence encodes CASSPPSDFHEQYF.

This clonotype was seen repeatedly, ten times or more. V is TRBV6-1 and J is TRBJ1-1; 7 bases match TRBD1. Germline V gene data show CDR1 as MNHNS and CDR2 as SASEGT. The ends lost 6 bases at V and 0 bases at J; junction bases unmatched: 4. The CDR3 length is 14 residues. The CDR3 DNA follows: TGTGCCAGCAGCCGGGACAGAGTGAACACTGAAGCTTTCTTT. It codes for CASSRDRVNTEAFF.

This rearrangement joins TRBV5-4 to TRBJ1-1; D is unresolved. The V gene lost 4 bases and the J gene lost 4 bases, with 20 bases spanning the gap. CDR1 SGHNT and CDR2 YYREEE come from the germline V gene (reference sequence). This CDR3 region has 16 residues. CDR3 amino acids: CASSPDGERWSTEAFF. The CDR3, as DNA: TGTGCCAGCAGCCCGGACGGGGAACGATGGAGCACTGAAGCTTTCTTT.